The 26 T cell receptor beta chains listed next were all sequenced from one sample in a study of low-dose radiotherapy and immunotherapy resistance in tumors. Indicated time point: after trial treatment. Treatment noted: LDRT plus nivolumab, ipilimumab, low-dose cyclophosphamide and aspirin (RACIN trial). Alpha and beta chains were covered, as first-strand cDNA relied on TRAV- and TRBV-specific primers. TCR amplification involved 15 to 20 PCR cycles with a constant-region primer and V-primer adapter. TCRdb itself ran the reads through MiXCR, one entry per CDR3 protein. The sample lists about 58,000 distinct CDR3 sequences, about 25% occurring once. The input for sequencing was PBMCs, taken after low-dose radiotherapy plus immunotherapy. These receptors came from a male donor with prostate cancer.

On this clonotype itself: A read error is likely here: a far larger clone is one base away. V gene TRBV27 combines with J gene TRBJ2-5; D is undetermined. The CDR3 has 13 residues. Germline CDR1 MNHEY, CDR2 SMNVEV (reference sequence). Here the CDR3 reads CACRTNWERTQYF. The CDR3 coding sequence is TGTGCCTGCAGGACCAACTGGGAAAGGACCCAGTACTTC.

Comments on this clonotype: This is likely an artifact of a read error, given a far larger clone one base away. The V gene is TRBV9, the J gene TRBJ2-7; 13 nucleotides align to TRBD2. With 4 bases clipped from V and 7 bases from J, the junction kept 11 bases outside the gene matches. This CDR3 has 16 residues. Germline values: CDR1 SGDLS, CDR2 YYNGEE. The chain's CDR3 is CASSPWTSGGVGEQYF. CDR3 sequence (DNA): TGTGCCAGCAGCCCCTGGACTAGCGGGGGCGTGGGTGAGCAGTACTTC.

This clonotype has at least ten counts. CDR3 nucleotides: TGTGCCAGCGTCGGACTAGCGGGAGGAACTAGCACAGATACGCAGTATTTT. Residues: CASVGLAGGTSTDTQYF. The chain combines TRBV6-2 or TRBV6-3 with TRBJ2-3, with TRBD2 matching 14 bases. J lost 0 bases, V lost 8 bases, and 7 bases had no gene match. This CDR3 region has 17 residues. CDR1 is MNHEY, CDR2 SVGEGT, per germline.

This clonotype was counted at least ten times. This sequence joins TRBV15 and TRBJ1-1; D unresolved. CDR1 and CDR2 (germline): LNHNV, YYDKDF (reference sequence). The CDR3 has 12 amino acids. The germline V and J ends were trimmed by 0 bases and 8 bases, with 7 bases remaining between them. The CDR3 coding sequence is TGTGCCACCAGCAGAGACCAACAAGAAGCTTTCTTT. Amino acid sequence: CATSRDQQEAFF.

The chain recombines TRBV6-2 or TRBV6-3 with TRBJ2-1; D call uncertain. V lost 8 bases and J lost 7, with 6 bases in between. The germline V gene encodes CDR1 MNHEY and CDR2 SVGEGT. The CDR3 consists of 10 residues. The CDR3, as DNA: TGTGCCAGCGCCAATAATGAGCAGTTCTTC. It specifies CASANNEQFF.

A note on this clonotype: A single base is all that separates this from a far larger clone, so a read error is likely. The V gene is TRBV3-1, the J gene TRBJ2-1; no reliable D call. This CDR3 spans 12 amino acids. Looked up from germline, CDR1 is LGHDT and CDR2 is YNNKEL (reference sequence). Trimming took off 7 bases at V and 10 bases at J, with 14 bases between the two ends. CDR3 bases: TGTGCCAGCAATCACCCCGTGGGCGAGCAGTTCTTC. It specifies CASNHPVGEQFF.

The chain is built from TRBV10-1 and TRBJ1-1; D remains unclear. Germline V gene data show CDR1 as WNHNN and CDR2 as SYGVQD (reference sequence). The CDR3 is 13 residues long. The V end lost 3 bases, the J end lost 6 bases, and 11 bases lay between the germline ends. CDR3 bases: TGCGCCAGCAGTGATGCAGTCGACTCTGAAGCTTTCTTT. It is translated as CASSDAVDSEAFF.

This clonotype appeared once. With only one base between it and a far larger clone, this is likely a read error. This chain connects TRBV6-2 or TRBV6-3 to TRBJ2-5; tentatively, D is TRBD1 (5 bases). This CDR3 has 13 residues. Germline values: CDR1 MNHEY, CDR2 SVGEGT. Trimming pared 6 bases from V and 11 bases from J, leaving 19 bases between. Written as DNA, the CDR3 is TGTGCCAGCAGAAACCAGGGTATCGATGAGCAGTACTTC. Translating gives CASRNQGIDEQYF.

In DNA, the CDR3 is TGTGCCAGTAGGGGGACTAGCGGATACTCCTACAATGAGCAGTTCTTC. Its translation is CASRGTSGYSYNEQFF. J is TRBJ2-1 and V is TRBV19; TRBD2 matches at 11 bases. This CDR3 has 16 amino acids. The V gene end was trimmed by 6 bases and the J gene end by 0 bases; junction bases not matched to a gene: 4. Germline CDR1 and CDR2: LNHDA and SQIVND (reference sequence).

In this sample, this clonotype turned up many times. The V call is TRBV4-1, the J call TRBJ2-5; D remains unclear. Trimming took off 0 bases at V and 1 base at J, with 3 bases between the two ends. The CDR3 totals 13 residues. The germline V gene has CDR1 MGHRA and CDR2 YSYEKL. CDR3 nucleotides: TGCGCCAGCAGCCAAGAGATCCAAGAGACCCAGTACTTC. This gives the protein CASSQEIQETQYF.

This clonotype was counted at least ten times. The chain is built from TRBV11-2 and TRBJ1-3; tentative D call: TRBD1 (6 bases). The CDR3 consists of 16 residues. The V end was cut by 1 base, the J end by 4 bases, with 14 bases between. The V gene's germline CDR1 is SGHAT and CDR2 FQNNGV. CDR3 sequence (DNA): TGTGCCAGCAGCTTAGTTCCGGGGGCGCAGGGAAACACCATATATTTT. Its protein is CASSLVPGAQGNTIYF.

This clonotype was recorded at least ten times. V usage is TRBV5-6 and J usage is TRBJ2-7; TRBD2 matches 8 bases. The germline V gene has CDR1 SGHDT and CDR2 YYEEEE. With V trimmed by 4 bases and J by 0 bases, 3 bases remained unmatched. The CDR3 has 14 residues. The CDR3 sequence: CASSPGLASYEQYF. CDR3 bases: TGTGCCAGCAGCCCAGGACTAGCCTCCTACGAGCAGTACTTC.

In its sample, this clonotype was seen many times. The CDR3 spells CASTQGDPTDTQYF. CDR3 DNA: TGTGCCAGCACACAGGGGGATCCGACAGATACGCAGTATTTT. The rearrangement uses TRBV28 and TRBJ2-3, with 8 nucleotides matching TRBD1. Germline V gene sequence: CDR1 MDHEN, CDR2 SYDVKM. Trimming removed 7 bases from V and 3 bases from J; junction bases left unmatched: 6. This CDR3 has 14 amino acids. The whole variable domain, remainder taken from reference TRBV28 and TRBJ2-3, is DVKVTQSSRYLVKRTGEKVFLECVQDMDHENMFWYRQDPGLGLRLIYFSYDVKMKEKGDIPEGYSVSREKKERFSLILESASTNQTSMYLCASTQGDPTDTQYFGPGTRLTVL.

CDR3 sequence: CASSPGWSSYEQYF. The CDR3 nucleotides read TGTGCCAGCAGCCCGGGGTGGAGCTCCTACGAGCAGTACTTC. The rearrangement links TRBV3-1 to TRBJ2-7; tentative D call: TRBD2 (5 bases). V lost 4 bases, J lost 0 bases, and 10 bases lay in between. The CDR3 extends over 14 amino acids. CDR1 is LGHDT, CDR2 YNNKEL, per germline (reference sequence).

This clonotype was counted at least ten times. V is TRBV30 and J is TRBJ1-4; a possible D gene is TRBD1 (5 bases). The CDR3 is 17 residues long. Germline V gene lookup returns CDR1 GTSNPN and CDR2 SVGIG (reference sequence). Trimming took off 6 bases at V and 5 bases at J, with 25 bases between the two ends. The chain's CDR3 is CACYPVGQVERNEKLFF. CDR3 sequence (DNA): TGTGCCTGTTATCCGGTGGGGCAGGTGGAGAGGAATGAAAAACTGTTTTTT.

A note on this clonotype: This likely reflects a read error, since a far larger clone is one base away. The gene calls are TRBV28 and TRBJ2-1, with D possibly matching TRBD1 (5 bases). The CDR3 covers 16 residues. The germline gives CDR1 MDHEN, CDR2 SYDVKM. Between the trimmed V and J ends, which lost 7 bases and 10 bases, there was a span of 26 bases. DNA for the CDR3: TGTGCCAGCACCACCCCGACAGCCATAAGCTCCTACGAGCAGTTCTTC. This codes for CASTTPTAISSYEQFF.

This clonotype has at least ten counts. This chain links TRBV27 with TRBJ1-6, with TRBD1 matching over 9 bases. Germline CDR1 is MNHEY and CDR2 is SMNVEV (reference sequence). With 5 bases clipped from V and 10 bases from J, the junction kept 9 bases outside the gene matches. The CDR3 spans 15 residues. In DNA, the CDR3 is TGTGCCAGCAGTACACGGACAGGGGTAAGGTCACCCCTCCACTTT. Protein: CASSTRTGVRSPLHF.

This clonotype has at least ten counts. The chain employs TRBV30 and TRBJ1-3; 8 bases match TRBD1. The germline V gene encodes CDR1 GTSNPN and CDR2 SVGIG (reference sequence). V dropped 4 bases and J dropped 4; count of bases not matched to a gene: 0. The CDR3 sequence is 12 residues long. The CDR3 region has the DNA TGTGCCTGGACAGGGGGCGGAAACACCATATATTTT. This encodes CAWTGGGNTIYF.

In its sample, this clonotype was seen a few times. The V gene is TRBV28, the J gene TRBJ2-3; 13 bases are shared with TRBD2. Germline CDR1 MDHEN, CDR2 SYDVKM. The CDR3 sequence is 14 residues long. Trimming removed 10 bases from V and 6 bases from J; junction bases left unmatched: 7. CDR3 amino acids: CAIRLAGGPDTQYF. DNA of the CDR3: TGTGCCATACGACTAGCGGGAGGACCGGATACGCAGTATTTT.

This clonotype was recorded at least ten times. The chain is built from TRBV20-1 and TRBJ2-1; D is unresolved. The germline V gene has CDR1 DFQATT and CDR2 SNEGSKA (reference sequence). The CDR3 contains 12 residues. The V end was cut by 1 base, the J end by 8 bases, with 9 bases between. CDR3 bases: TGCAGTGCTAGAGTTATACTCGATGAGCAGTTCTTC. This codes for CSARVILDEQFF.

Ten or more counts support this clonotype. This chain uses TRBV12-3 or TRBV12-4 with TRBJ1-1; D is unresolved. The V end lost 8 bases, the J end lost 8 bases, and 15 bases lay between the germline ends. The CDR3 has 12 amino acids. CDR3 sequence (DNA): TGTGCCAGCGGTACATTTACAAAGGAAGCTTTCTTT. Its protein is CASGTFTKEAFF.

This clonotype was picked up many times. The chain has TRBV30 and TRBJ1-5; D ambiguous. CDR1 is GTSNPN, CDR2 SVGIG, per germline (reference sequence). The CDR3 totals 18 residues. Trimming left V 2 bases short and J 0 bases short, with 20 bases between. The CDR3 DNA follows: TGTGCCTGGAGTCGAAACCCAAGCTCGGTCCGTAGCAATCAGCCCCAGCATTTT. Translated, it gives CAWSRNPSSVRSNQPQHF.

This clonotype was recorded at least ten times. V and J are TRBV11-1 and TRBJ1-2; the D gene is possibly TRBD1 (6 bases). Deletions cut 8 bases from V and 0 bases from J, with 16 bases between. The CDR3 contains 15 residues. Germline-derived CDR1 and CDR2 are SGHAT and FQDESV (reference sequence). The CDR3 DNA is TGTGCCAGCCGCAGGGGCCCAACCGCTAACTATGGCTACACCTTC. Amino acid sequence: CASRRGPTANYGYTF.

Notes on this clonotype: A single base is all that separates this from a far larger clone, so a read error is likely. This chain connects TRBV13 to TRBJ2-7; maybe TRBD2 (5 bases). Germline V CDR1 and CDR2: PRHDT, FYEKMQ (reference sequence). Trimming stripped 10 bases from V and 3 bases from J, with 22 bases between. The CDR3 is 15 amino acids. The CDR3 here is CAINDRVAYNYEQYF. The CDR3, as DNA: TGTGCCATCAACGATCGCGTAGCGTACAACTACGAGCAGTACTTC.

This rearrangement joins TRBV6-2 or TRBV6-3 to TRBJ2-1; 12 bases agree with TRBD1. Trimming cost V 4 bases and J 2 bases; bases outside gene matches: 0. The germline gives CDR1 MNHEY, CDR2 SVGEGT. The CDR3 has 15 residues. This CDR3 is CASSWDRGPYNEQFF. The CDR3 nucleotides read TGTGCCAGCAGTTGGGACAGGGGGCCCTACAATGAGCAGTTCTTC.

Concerning this clonotype itself: This sequence is one base from a far larger clone and is likely a read error. The chain employs TRBV27 and TRBJ1-1; D remains unclear. CDR1 and CDR2 (germline): MNHEY, SMNVEV (reference sequence). The CDR3 covers 12 residues. The CDR3 reads CVSSLGGFEAFF. The CDR3 DNA is TGTGTCAGCAGTTTAGGAGGATTTGAAGCTTTCTTT.